What follows are 15 T cell receptor beta chains derived from one specimen sequenced in a study of CXCR3-negative and CXCR3-positive naive CD8 T cells. The authors prepared UMI-labeled TRB cDNA libraries by 5' RACE. TCRdb re-called the 5' RACE reads and catalogs CDR3 proteins one per entry, DNA excluded. The ten most abundant clones cover approximately 1.7% of a sample with 90,000 to 95,000 distinct CDR3 sequences. Sequenced material: naive CXCR3- CD8+ T cells from blood. Subset described: CD45RO-CCR7+CD27+CD95- naive CD8+ T cells lacking CXCR3 (TNR3-). The receptors derive from a human donor in good health. Some clones in this sample may be carry-over from other donors' samples.

The V call is TRBV28, the J call TRBJ2-7. Germline V gene data show CDR1 as MDHEN and CDR2 as SYDVKM. The CDR3 has 13 amino acids. CDR3 residues: CASSLLGPLEQYF. Supplemented by reference TRBV28 and TRBJ2-7, the full variable domain reads DVKVTQSSRYLVKRTGEKVFLECVQDMDHENMFWYRQDPGLGLRLIYFSYDVKMKEKGDIPEGYSVSREKKERFSLILESASTNQTSMYLCASSLLGPLEQYFGPGTRLTVT.

This chain links TRBV7-8 with TRBJ2-5; TCRdb indicates TRBD1, and absent DNA this call remains unverified. The CDR3 is 16 residues long. CDR1 SGHVS and CDR2 FQNEAQ come from the germline V gene. The CDR3 reads CASSLAGGGDQETQYF.

The rearrangement links TRBV28 to TRBJ2-1; with no DNA, the TCRdb D assignment of TRBD1 cannot be verified. The CDR3 has 17 amino acids. In germline, CDR1 is MDHEN, CDR2 SYDVKM. This chain's CDR3 is CASSTRQALSSYNEQFF.

The genes are TRBV4-1 and TRBJ2-1; TCRdb proposes TRBD2, but this gene call is untestable without DNA. Looked up from germline, CDR1 is MGHRA and CDR2 is YSYEKL. There are 17 residues in the CDR3. The CDR3 protein is CASSHTIAGGRNNEQFF.

The chain joins TRBV20-1 to TRBJ2-5; TCRdb's D gene call, TRBD2, goes unchecked for lack of DNA. Germline V gives CDR1 DFQATT, CDR2 SNEGSKA (reference sequence). This CDR3 has 13 amino acids. CDR3 loop: CSASAEGQETQYF.

This chain uses TRBV10-3 with TRBJ2-1. The CDR3 loop spans 13 amino acids. The germline gives CDR1 ENHRY, CDR2 SYGVKD. The CDR3 loop is CAISERQIHEQFF.

This sequence joins TRBV12-3 or TRBV12-4 and TRBJ1-5. This CDR3 is 13 amino acids long. This CDR3 is CASSFFSGQPQHF.

The chain joins TRBV10-3 to TRBJ2-7; the TCRdb call, TRBD2, lacks DNA for checking. CDR3 size: 15 residues. Germline lookup yields CDR1 ENHRY and CDR2 SYGVKD. The CDR3 reads CAISPNRTRIYEQYF.

The chain employs TRBV19 and TRBJ1-1. The V gene's germline CDR1 is LNHDA and CDR2 SQIVND (reference sequence). This CDR3 contains 14 residues. CDR3 amino acids: CASTRLYENTEAFF. The full variable domain, with the rest looked up from reference TRBV19 and TRBJ1-1, is DGGITQSPKYLFRKEGQNVTLSCEQNLNHDAMYWYRQDPGQGLRLIYYSQIVNDFQKGDIAEGYSVSREKKESFPLTVTSAQKNPTAFYLCASTRLYENTEAFFGQGTRLTVV.

The J gene is TRBJ2-7, the V gene TRBV12-3 or TRBV12-4; TCRdb's D gene call, TRBD1, goes unchecked for lack of DNA. This CDR3 region has 15 residues. CDR3 sequence reads: CASSLAGGSTYEQYF.

The rearrangement joins TRBV25-1 to TRBJ2-1. Germline CDR1 MGHDK, CDR2 SYGVNS. The CDR3 extends over 14 amino acids. The CDR3 region is CASSDGAGDNEQFF.

The rearrangement joins TRBV7-6 to TRBJ2-7. Germline CDR1 and CDR2: SGHVS and FNYEAQ. The CDR3 runs 11 residues. This chain's CDR3 is CASGGDYEQYF.

The V and J genes are TRBV29-1 and TRBJ2-1; absent DNA, TCRdb's TRBD1 call cannot be checked. The germline gives CDR1 SQVTM, CDR2 ANQGSEA. The CDR3 extends over 12 amino acids. The CDR3 reads CSVEAWGDEQFF.

This chain links TRBV5-1 with TRBJ2-1; TCRdb's assignment of TRBD1 cannot be checked, as there is no DNA. Germline CDR1 SGHRS, CDR2 YFSETQ. The CDR3 consists of 14 residues. The CDR3 loop is CASSPSDRVNEQFF.

This chain connects TRBV20-1 to TRBJ1-1; TCRdb reports TRBD1, a call that lacks DNA to check it against. Germline values: CDR1 DFQATT, CDR2 SNEGSKA (reference sequence). The CDR3 has 17 amino acids. CDR3 in amino acids: CSAQIRTGVVAYAEAFF.